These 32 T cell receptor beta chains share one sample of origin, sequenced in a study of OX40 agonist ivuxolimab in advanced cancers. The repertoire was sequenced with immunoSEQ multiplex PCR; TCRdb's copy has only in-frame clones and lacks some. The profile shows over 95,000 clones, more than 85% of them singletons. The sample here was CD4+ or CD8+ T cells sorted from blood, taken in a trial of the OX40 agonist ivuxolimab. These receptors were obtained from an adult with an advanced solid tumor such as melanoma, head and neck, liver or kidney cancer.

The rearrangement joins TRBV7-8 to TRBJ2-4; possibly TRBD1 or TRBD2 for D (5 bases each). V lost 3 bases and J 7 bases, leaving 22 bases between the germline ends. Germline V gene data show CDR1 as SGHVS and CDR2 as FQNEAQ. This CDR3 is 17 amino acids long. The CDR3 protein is CASSFNPTGTWGNIQYF. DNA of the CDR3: TGTGCCAGCAGCTTTAACCCTACCGGGACCTGGGGGAACATTCAGTACTTC.

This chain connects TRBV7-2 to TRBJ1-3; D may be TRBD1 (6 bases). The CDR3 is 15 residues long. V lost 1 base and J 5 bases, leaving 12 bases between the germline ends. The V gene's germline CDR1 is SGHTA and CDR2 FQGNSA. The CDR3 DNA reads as TGTGCCAGCAGCTTAGTAGGGACATCTCGAAACACCATATATTTT. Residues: CASSLVGTSRNTIYF. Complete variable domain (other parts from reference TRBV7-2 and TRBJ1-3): GAGVSQSPSNKVTEKGKDVELRCDPISGHTALYWYRQSLGQGLEFLIYFQGNSAPDKSGLPSDRFSAERTGGSVSTLTIQRTQQEDSAVYLCASSLVGTSRNTIYFGEGSWLTVV.

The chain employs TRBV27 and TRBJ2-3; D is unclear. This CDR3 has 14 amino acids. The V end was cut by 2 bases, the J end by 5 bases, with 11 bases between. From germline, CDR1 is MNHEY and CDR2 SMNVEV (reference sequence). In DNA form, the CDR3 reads TGTGCCAGCAGTTTAAGACCGAACAAAGATACGCAGTATTTT. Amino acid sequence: CASSLRPNKDTQYF.

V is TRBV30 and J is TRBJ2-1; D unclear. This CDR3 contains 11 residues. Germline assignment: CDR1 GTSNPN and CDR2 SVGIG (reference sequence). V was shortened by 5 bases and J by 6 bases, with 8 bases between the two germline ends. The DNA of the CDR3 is TGTGCCTGGGCAAGAGGCAATGAGCAGTTCTTC. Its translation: CAWARGNEQFF. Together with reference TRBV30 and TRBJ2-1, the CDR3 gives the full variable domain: SQTIHQWPATLVQPVGSPLSLECTVEGTSNPNLYWYRQAAGRGLQLLFYSVGIGQISSEVPQNLSASRPQDRQFILSSKKLLLSDSGFYLCAWARGNEQFFGPGTRLTVL.

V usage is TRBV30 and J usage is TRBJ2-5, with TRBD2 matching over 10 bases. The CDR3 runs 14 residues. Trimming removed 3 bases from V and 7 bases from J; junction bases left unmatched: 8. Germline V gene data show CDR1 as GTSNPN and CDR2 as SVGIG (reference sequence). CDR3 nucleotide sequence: TGTGCCTGGAGCGGACTAGCGGTAGAGGTGACCCAGTACTTC. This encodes CAWSGLAVEVTQYF.

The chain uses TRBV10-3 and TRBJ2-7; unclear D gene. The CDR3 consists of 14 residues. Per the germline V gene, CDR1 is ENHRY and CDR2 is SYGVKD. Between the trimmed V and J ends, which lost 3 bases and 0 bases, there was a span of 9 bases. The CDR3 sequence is CAISDRKSSYEQYF. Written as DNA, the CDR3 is TGTGCCATCAGTGATCGAAAGAGCTCCTACGAGCAGTACTTC.

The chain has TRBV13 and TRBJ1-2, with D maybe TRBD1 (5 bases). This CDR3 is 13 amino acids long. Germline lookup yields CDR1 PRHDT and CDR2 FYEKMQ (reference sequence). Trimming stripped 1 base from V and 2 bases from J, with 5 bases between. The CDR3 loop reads CASSLAGNYGYTF. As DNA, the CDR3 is TGTGCCAGCAGCTTAGCAGGGAACTATGGCTACACCTTC.

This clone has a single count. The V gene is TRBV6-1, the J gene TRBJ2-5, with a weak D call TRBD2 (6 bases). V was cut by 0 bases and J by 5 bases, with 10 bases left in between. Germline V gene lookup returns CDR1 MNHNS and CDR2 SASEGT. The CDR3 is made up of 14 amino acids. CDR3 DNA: TGTGCCAGCAGTGAAGCGTCGGGGGTCGAGACCCAGTACTTC. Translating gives CASSEASGVETQYF.

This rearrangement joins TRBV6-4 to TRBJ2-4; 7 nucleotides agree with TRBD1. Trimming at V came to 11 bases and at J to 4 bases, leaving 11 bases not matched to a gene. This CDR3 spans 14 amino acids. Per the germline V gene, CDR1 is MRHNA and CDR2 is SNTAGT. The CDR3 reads CAGPSGQNKNIQYF. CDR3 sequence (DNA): TGTGCCGGCCCCTCGGGACAGAATAAAAACATTCAGTACTTC.

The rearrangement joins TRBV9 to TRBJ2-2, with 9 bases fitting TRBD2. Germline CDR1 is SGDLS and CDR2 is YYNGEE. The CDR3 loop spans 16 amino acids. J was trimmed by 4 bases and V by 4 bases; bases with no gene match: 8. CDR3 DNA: TGTGCCAGCAGCTTCAATAGCGGGAGCGGCACCGGGGAGCTGTTTTTT. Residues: CASSFNSGSGTGELFF.

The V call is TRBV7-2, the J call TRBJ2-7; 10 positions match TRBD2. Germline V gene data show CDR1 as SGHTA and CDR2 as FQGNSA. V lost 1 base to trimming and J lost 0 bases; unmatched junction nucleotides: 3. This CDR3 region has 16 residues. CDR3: CASSLGSGRASYEQYF. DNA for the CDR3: TGTGCCAGCAGCTTAGGCAGCGGGAGGGCCTCCTACGAGCAGTACTTC. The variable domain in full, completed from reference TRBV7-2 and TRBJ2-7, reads GAGVSQSPSNKVTEKGKDVELRCDPISGHTALYWYRQSLGQGLEFLIYFQGNSAPDKSGLPSDRFSAERTGGSVSTLTIQRTQQEDSAVYLCASSLGSGRASYEQYFGPGTRLTVT.

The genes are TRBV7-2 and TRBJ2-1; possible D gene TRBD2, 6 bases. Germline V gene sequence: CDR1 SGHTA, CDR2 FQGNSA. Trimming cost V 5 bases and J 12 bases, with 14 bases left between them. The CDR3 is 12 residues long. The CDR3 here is CASSNIWTTQFF. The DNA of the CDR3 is TGTGCCAGCAGCAATATCTGGACTACGCAGTTCTTC.

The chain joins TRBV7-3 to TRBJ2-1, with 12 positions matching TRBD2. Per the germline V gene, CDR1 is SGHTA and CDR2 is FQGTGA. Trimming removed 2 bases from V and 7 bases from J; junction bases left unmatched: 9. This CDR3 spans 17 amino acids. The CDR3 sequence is CASSLPPLAGGTNEQFF. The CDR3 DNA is TGTGCCAGCAGCTTACCTCCTCTAGCGGGAGGGACGAATGAGCAGTTCTTC.

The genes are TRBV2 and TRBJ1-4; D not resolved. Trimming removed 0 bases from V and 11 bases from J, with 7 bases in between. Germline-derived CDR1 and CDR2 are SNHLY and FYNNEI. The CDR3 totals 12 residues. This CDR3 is CASSEAVGKLFF. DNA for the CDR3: TGTGCCAGCAGTGAAGCGGTCGGGAAACTGTTTTTT.

The CDR3 sequence is CARTPNPGLAGPMYEQYF. The CDR3 nucleotides are TGTGCCAGGACACCGAACCCGGGACTAGCGGGACCAATGTACGAGCAGTACTTC. The rearrangement links TRBV11-3 to TRBJ2-7, with 13 positions matching TRBD2. Trimming at V came to 9 bases and at J to 4 bases, leaving 18 bases not matched to a gene. This CDR3 is 18 amino acids long. Germline V gene lookup returns CDR1 SGHNT and CDR2 YENEEA.

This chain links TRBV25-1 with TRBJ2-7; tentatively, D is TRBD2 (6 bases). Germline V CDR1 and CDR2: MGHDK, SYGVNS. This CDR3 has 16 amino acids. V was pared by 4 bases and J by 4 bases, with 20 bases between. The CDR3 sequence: CASSALGLAGSYEQYF. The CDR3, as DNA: TGTGCCAGCAGTGCCCTGGGACTGGCGGGGTCTTACGAGCAGTACTTC.

The CDR3 nucleotides are TGCGCCAGCAGCTATACAGAGGGGGAAAAACTGTTTTTT. This sequence encodes CASSYTEGEKLFF. The chain employs TRBV4-3 and TRBJ1-4; maybe TRBD1 (5 bases). CDR1 and CDR2 (germline): LGHNA, YSLEER. Trimming stripped 5 bases from V and 8 bases from J, with 12 bases between. This CDR3 region has 13 residues.

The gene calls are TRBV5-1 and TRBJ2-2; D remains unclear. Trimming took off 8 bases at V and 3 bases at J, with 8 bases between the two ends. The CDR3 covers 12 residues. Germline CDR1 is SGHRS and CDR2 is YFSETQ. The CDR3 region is CASRVDTGELFF. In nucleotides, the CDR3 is TGCGCCAGTAGGGTGGACACCGGGGAGCTGTTTTTT.

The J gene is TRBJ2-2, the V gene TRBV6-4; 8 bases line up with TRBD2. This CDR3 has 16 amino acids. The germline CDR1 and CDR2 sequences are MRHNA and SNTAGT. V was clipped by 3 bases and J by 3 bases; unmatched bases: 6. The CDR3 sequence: CASSEAAGVYTGELFF. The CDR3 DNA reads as TGTGCCAGCAGTGAGGCAGCGGGAGTGTACACCGGGGAGCTGTTTTTT.

The CDR3 bases are TGTGCCACCAGCAGAGATTTACCCCGGACCGTGTTGACTCATGACCTTTCGGCTGAGCAGTTCTTC. Amino acids: CATSRDLPRTVLTHDLSAEQFF. J is TRBJ2-1 and V is TRBV15; no firm D call. V was cut by 0 bases and J by 9 bases, with 36 bases left in between. The CDR3 covers 22 residues. Germline V gives CDR1 LNHNV, CDR2 YYDKDF (reference sequence).

The CDR3 loop reads CASSIVVGQGTNYEQYF. CDR3 nucleotides: TGTGCCAGCAGCATCGTTGTCGGACAGGGGACGAACTACGAGCAGTACTTC. The chain joins TRBV11-2 to TRBJ2-7; 9 bases are a match to TRBD1. Germline CDR1 reads SGHAT; CDR2 reads FQNNGV. The V segment lost 5 bases and the J segment 3 bases; nucleotides outside the gene matches: 14. CDR3 length: 17 amino acids.

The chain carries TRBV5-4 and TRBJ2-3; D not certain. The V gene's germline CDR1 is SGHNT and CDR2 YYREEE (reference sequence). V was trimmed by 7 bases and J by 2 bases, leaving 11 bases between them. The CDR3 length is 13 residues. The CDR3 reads CASPGLVTDTQYF. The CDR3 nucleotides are TGTGCCAGCCCCGGGCTCGTCACAGATACGCAGTATTTT.

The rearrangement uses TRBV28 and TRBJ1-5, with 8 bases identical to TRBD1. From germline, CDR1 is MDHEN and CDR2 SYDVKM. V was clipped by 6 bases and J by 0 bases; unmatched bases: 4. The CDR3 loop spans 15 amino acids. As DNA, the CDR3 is TGTGCCAGCAGACGGACAGGGAATAGCAATCAGCCCCAGCATTTT. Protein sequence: CASRRTGNSNQPQHF.

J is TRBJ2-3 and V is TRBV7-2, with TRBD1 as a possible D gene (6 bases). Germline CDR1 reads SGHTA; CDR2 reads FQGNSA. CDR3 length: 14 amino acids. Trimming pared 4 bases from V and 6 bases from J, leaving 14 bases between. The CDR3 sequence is CASSSQGGVDTQYF. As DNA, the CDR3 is TGTGCCAGCAGCTCGCAAGGGGGAGTTGATACGCAGTATTTT.

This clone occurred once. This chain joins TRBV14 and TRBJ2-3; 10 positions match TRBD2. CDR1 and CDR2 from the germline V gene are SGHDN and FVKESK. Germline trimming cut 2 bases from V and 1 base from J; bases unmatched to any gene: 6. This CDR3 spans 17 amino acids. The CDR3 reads CASSQHLAGGGTDTQYF. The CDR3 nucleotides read TGTGCCAGCAGCCAACATTTAGCGGGAGGAGGCACAGATACGCAGTATTTT.

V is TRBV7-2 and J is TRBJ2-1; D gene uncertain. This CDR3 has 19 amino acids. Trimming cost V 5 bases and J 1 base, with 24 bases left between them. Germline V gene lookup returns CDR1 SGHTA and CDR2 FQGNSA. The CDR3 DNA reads TGTGCCAGCAGCCATGCAGGTAGGGCGACCGCCTATTCCTACAATGAGCAGTTCTTC. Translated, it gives CASSHAGRATAYSYNEQFF.

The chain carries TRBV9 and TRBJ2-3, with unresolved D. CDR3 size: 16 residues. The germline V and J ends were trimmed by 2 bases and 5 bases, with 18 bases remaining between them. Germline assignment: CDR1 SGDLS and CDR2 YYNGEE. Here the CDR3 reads CASSVRMGSAEDTQYF. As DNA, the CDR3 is TGTGCCAGCAGCGTTAGAATGGGATCGGCTGAAGATACGCAGTATTTT.

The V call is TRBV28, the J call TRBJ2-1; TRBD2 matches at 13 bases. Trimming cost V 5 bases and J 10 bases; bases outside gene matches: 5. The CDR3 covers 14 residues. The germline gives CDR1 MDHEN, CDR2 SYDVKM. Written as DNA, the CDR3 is TGTGCCAGCAGTCGAACTAGCGGGAGGGGCGAGCAGTTCTTC. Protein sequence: CASSRTSGRGEQFF.

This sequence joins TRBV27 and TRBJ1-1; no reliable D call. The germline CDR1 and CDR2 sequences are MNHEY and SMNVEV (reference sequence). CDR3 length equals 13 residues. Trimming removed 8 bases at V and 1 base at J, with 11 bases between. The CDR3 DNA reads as TGTGCCAGCGGCCGGCCCCCGAACACTGAAGCTTTCTTT. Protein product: CASGRPPNTEAFF.

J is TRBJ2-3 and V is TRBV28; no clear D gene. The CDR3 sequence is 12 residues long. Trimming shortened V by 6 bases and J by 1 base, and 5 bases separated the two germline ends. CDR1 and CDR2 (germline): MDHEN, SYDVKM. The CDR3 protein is CASSVRTDTQYF. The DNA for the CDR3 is TGTGCCAGCAGCGTCCGCACAGATACGCAGTATTTT.

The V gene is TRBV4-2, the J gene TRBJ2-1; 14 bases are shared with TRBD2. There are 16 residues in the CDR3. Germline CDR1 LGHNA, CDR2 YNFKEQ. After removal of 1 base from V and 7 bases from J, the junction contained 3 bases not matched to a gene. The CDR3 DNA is TGTGCCAGCAGCCAAGCAGGGACTAGCGGGAGTAATGAGCAGTTCTTC. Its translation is CASSQAGTSGSNEQFF.

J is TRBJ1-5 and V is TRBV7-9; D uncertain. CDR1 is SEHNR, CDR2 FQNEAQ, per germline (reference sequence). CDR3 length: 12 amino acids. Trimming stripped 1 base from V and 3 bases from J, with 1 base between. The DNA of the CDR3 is TGTGCCAGCAGCTTAGACAATCAGCCCCAGCATTTT. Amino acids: CASSLDNQPQHF. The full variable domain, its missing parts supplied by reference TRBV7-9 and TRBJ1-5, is DTGVSQNPRHKITKRGQNVTFRCDPISEHNRLYWYRQTLGQGPEFLTYFQNEAQLEKSRLLSDRFSAERPKGSFSTLEIQRTEQGDSAMYLCASSLDNQPQHFGDGTRLSIL.